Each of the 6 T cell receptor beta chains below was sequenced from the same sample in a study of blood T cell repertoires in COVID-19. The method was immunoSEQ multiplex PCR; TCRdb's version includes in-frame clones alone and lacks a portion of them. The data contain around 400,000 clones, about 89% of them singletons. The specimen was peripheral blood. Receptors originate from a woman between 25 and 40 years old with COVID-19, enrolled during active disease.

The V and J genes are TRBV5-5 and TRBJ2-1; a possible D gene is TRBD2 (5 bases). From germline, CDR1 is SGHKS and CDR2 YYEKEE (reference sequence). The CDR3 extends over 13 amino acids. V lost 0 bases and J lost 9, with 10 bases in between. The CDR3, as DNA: TGTGCCAGCAGCTTGGGGATCGAGGGTGAGCAGTTCTTC. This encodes CASSLGIEGEQFF.

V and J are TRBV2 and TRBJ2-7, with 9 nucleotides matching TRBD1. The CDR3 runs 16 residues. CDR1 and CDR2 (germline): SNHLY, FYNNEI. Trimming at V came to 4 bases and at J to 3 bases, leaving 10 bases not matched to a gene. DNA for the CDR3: TGTGCCAGCAGTGTGGGGACCGGGACAGGGATCTACGAGCAGTACTTC. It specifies CASSVGTGTGIYEQYF.

The CDR3 loop is CASSQEILTSYEQYF. In nucleotides, the CDR3 is TGCGCCAGCAGCCAAGAAATCCTTACATCCTACGAGCAGTACTTC. The chain combines TRBV4-1 with TRBJ2-7; D gene unclear. Germline assignment: CDR1 MGHRA and CDR2 YSYEKL. V was trimmed by 0 bases and J by 1 base, leaving 10 bases between them. CDR3 size: 15 residues.

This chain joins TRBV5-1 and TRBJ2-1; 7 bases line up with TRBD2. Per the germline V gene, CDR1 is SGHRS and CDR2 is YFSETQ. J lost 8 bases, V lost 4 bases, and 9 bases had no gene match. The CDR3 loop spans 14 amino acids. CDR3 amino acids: CASSTEGLGYEQFF. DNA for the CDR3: TGCGCCAGCAGCACAGAAGGACTAGGCTATGAGCAGTTCTTC.

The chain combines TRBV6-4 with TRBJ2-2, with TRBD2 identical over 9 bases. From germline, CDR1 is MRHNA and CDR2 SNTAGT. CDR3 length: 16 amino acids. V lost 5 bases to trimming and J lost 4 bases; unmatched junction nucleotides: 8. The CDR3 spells CASSKIAGEGTGELFF. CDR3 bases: TGTGCCAGCAGTAAAATAGCGGGAGAGGGCACCGGGGAGCTGTTTTTT.

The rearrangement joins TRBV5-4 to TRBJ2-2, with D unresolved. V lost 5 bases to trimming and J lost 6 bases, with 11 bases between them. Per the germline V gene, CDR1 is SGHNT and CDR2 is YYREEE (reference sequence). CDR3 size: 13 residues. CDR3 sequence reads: CASRPRGPGELFF. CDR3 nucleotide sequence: TGTGCCAGCAGACCCCGTGGCCCCGGGGAGCTGTTTTTT.